This T cell receptor beta chain was documented in a study of blood T cell repertoires in COVID-19. The CDR3 is 16 residues long. V lost 0 bases, J lost 1 base, and 10 bases lay in between. Per germline, CDR1 MNHEY and CDR2 SVGEGT. Seattle's cohort entered during active infection and was followed longitudinally. Using immunoSEQ multiplex PCR, the repertoire was profiled, and TCRdb retains in-frame clones only, with some absent. The table shows under 95,000 clones, with roughly 90% occurring only once. The chain is built from TRBV6-2 or TRBV6-3 and TRBJ1-5; tentative D call: TRBD1 (6 bases). Sequenced sample: peripheral blood. The receptor's source is a man in his fifties with COVID-19, enrolled during active disease. In DNA form, the CDR3 reads TGTGCCAGCAGTTACTCGGGCAGGGGAAGCAATCAGCCCCAGCATTTT. It encodes CASSYSGRGSNQPQHF.